Each of the 23 T cell receptor beta chains below was sequenced from the same sample in a study of molecular identifiers for immune sequencing clone quantification. TCRdb ran MiXCR on the PCR reads and lists one entry per CDR3 protein. The sample consists of about half a million distinct CDR3 sequences, about 26% of them appearing once. What was sequenced was naive CD8+ T cells from blood, with Jurkat cell RNA spiked in. Noted subset: FACS-sorted CD8+CD4-CCR7+CD45RA+ naive T cells. These receptors were taken from a human donor in good health. Some libraries in this study had Jurkat cell RNA spiked in.

This chain uses TRBV12-3 or TRBV12-4 with TRBJ2-1, with a tentative D call TRBD2 (7 bases). This CDR3 comprises 15 residues. V lost 3 bases and J lost 8, with 17 bases in between. This chain's CDR3 is CASSFGGGGGYEQFF. CDR3 in DNA: TGTGCCAGCAGTTTTGGGGGGGGCGGAGGGTATGAGCAGTTCTTC.

With respect to this clonotype: This could be a read error, since a much larger clone is one nucleotide away. The V gene is TRBV6-6, the J gene TRBJ2-5, with 11 bases aligning to TRBD2. CDR1 is MNHNY and CDR2 is SVGAGI in the germline V gene (reference sequence). The CDR3 consists of 17 residues. J lost 2 bases, V lost 4 bases, and 9 bases had no gene match. The CDR3 spells CASSLTGTSGYQETQYF. CDR3 in DNA: TGTGCCAGCAGTTTAACCGGGACTAGCGGATATCAAGAGACCCAGTACTTC.

This clonotype was detected ten times or more. The rearrangement joins TRBV2 to TRBJ1-5; possible D gene TRBD1, 6 bases. Germline V gene sequence: CDR1 SNHLY, CDR2 FYNNEI. This CDR3 has 15 residues. Trimming removed 7 bases from V and 5 bases from J, with 18 bases in between. CDR3: CASKTDSSGHQPQHF. CDR3 bases: TGTGCCAGCAAGACGGACAGTAGCGGGCATCAGCCCCAGCATTTT.

This clonotype was counted a few times. The chain is built from TRBV12-3 or TRBV12-4 and TRBJ2-1, with 14 bases identical to TRBD2. V dropped 5 bases and J dropped 8; count of bases not matched to a gene: 5. The CDR3 is 15 amino acids. In nucleotides, the CDR3 is TGTGCCAGCAGTGCCGGGACTAGCGGGAGTTATGAGCAGTTCTTC. Translated: CASSAGTSGSYEQFF.

V and J are TRBV30 and TRBJ2-5, with D possibly matching TRBD2 (5 bases). Trimming removed 1 base at V and 2 bases at J, with 11 bases between. The CDR3 runs 14 residues. CDR1 is GTSNPN, CDR2 SVGIG, per germline (reference sequence). CDR3 protein: CAWSGSARQETQYF. The CDR3 region has the DNA TGTGCCTGGAGTGGTAGCGCGAGGCAAGAGACCCAGTACTTC.

The sample holds a few counts of this clonotype. The chain has TRBV19 and TRBJ2-7; D perhaps matches TRBD2 (5 bases). The CDR3 sequence is 17 residues long. The V gene lost 5 bases and the J gene lost 3 bases, with 23 bases spanning the gap. In germline, CDR1 is LNHDA, CDR2 SQIVND (reference sequence). The CDR3 DNA reads as TGTGCCAGTAGTCCTCAAGAGGGCTCCTGGGGTGGCTACGAGCAGTACTTC. Encoded protein: CASSPQEGSWGGYEQYF.

This clonotype was observed at least ten times. The rearrangement uses TRBV30 and TRBJ2-7; perhaps TRBD1 as D (5 bases). The CDR3 extends over 11 amino acids. In germline, CDR1 is GTSNPN, CDR2 SVGIG (reference sequence). The V end lost 0 bases, the J end lost 6 bases, and 6 bases lay between the germline ends. The DNA for the CDR3 is TGTGCCTGGAGTGTGGGGCGCGAGCAGTACTTC. This codes for CAWSVGREQYF.

This rearrangement joins TRBV7-6 to TRBJ1-3; D is unclear. The CDR3 is 16 residues long. From germline, CDR1 is SGHVS and CDR2 FNYEAQ. V was trimmed by 3 bases and J by 2 bases, leaving 14 bases between them. The CDR3, as DNA: TGTGCCAGCAGCTTGGTGGACCGGCCGGCTGGAAACACCATATATTTT. This codes for CASSLVDRPAGNTIYF.

The chain uses TRBV14 and TRBJ2-1; no clear D. CDR3 length: 13 amino acids. V gave up 2 bases and J gave up 4 bases, with 6 bases separating them. Germline CDR1 reads SGHDN; CDR2 reads FVKESK. The CDR3 here is CASSQRLYNEQFF. The CDR3 bases are TGTGCCAGCAGCCAAAGATTATACAATGAGCAGTTCTTC.

As for this clonotype: The junction differs from germline at one of its ends, possibly a read error. The chain joins TRBV30 to TRBJ1-1; D not resolved. The V gene's germline CDR1 is GTSNPN and CDR2 SVGIG (reference sequence). The CDR3 runs 13 residues. The CDR3 nucleotides are TGTGCCTGGCGCAGGAGCACGAACACTGGAGCTTTCTTT. Encoded protein: CAWRRSTNTGAFF.

The sample holds a few counts of this clonotype. The V gene is TRBV12-3 or TRBV12-4, the J gene TRBJ1-5; possible D gene TRBD1, 5 bases. The CDR3 is made up of 15 amino acids. V lost 3 bases, J lost 4 bases, and 13 bases lay in between. The CDR3 nucleotides read TGTGCCAGCAGTTTGGGGCAGGAATCAAATCAGCCCCAGCATTTT. This sequence encodes CASSLGQESNQPQHF.

Regarding this clonotype: One end of the junction does not line up with germline, which may come from a read error. V and J are TRBV7-9 and TRBJ1-5; no clear D. Germline assignment: CDR1 SEHNR and CDR2 FQNEAQ (reference sequence). CDR3 length: 15 residues. DNA of the CDR3: TGTGCAAGCAGCTTAGCTCCCGGGGTGGAACAGCCCCAGCATTTT. The encoded protein is CASSLAPGVEQPQHF.

A note on this clonotype: Being one base from a much bigger clone, this may be a read error. The rearrangement links TRBV6-6 to TRBJ2-7, with 12 bases identical to TRBD2. The germline CDR1 and CDR2 sequences are MNHNY and SVGAGI (reference sequence). This CDR3 is built from 15 residues. After removal of 6 bases from V and 5 bases from J, the junction contained 8 bases not matched to a gene. DNA for the CDR3: TGTGCCAGCAGAGGTCGGACTAGCGGGACCAACGAGCAGTACTTC. This gives the protein CASRGRTSGTNEQYF.

There are a few counts of this clonotype. The rearrangement joins TRBV5-8 to TRBJ2-3; 11 bases align to TRBD1. The CDR3 spans 17 residues. The V gene end was trimmed by 4 bases and the J gene end by 2 bases; junction bases not matched to a gene: 9. Germline CDR1 and CDR2: SGHTS and YDEGEE. The CDR3 coding sequence is TGTGCCAGCAGCACAGGACAGGGGGCAATTTTCACAGATACGCAGTATTTT. It codes for CASSTGQGAIFTDTQYF.

As regards this clonotype: This sequence may be a read error, since a much larger clone differs from it by one base. The genes are TRBV3-1 and TRBJ2-3; 11 nucleotides match TRBD2. Germline values: CDR1 LGHDT, CDR2 YNNKEL (reference sequence). V lost 4 bases and J lost 2; bases outside the gene matches: 8. The CDR3 has 17 amino acids. The CDR3 region has the DNA TGTGCCAGCAGCCGAGAGACTAGCGGGATGGACACAGATACGCAGTATTTT. Residues: CASSRETSGMDTDTQYF.

At least ten counts were recorded for this clonotype. The chain couples TRBV29-1 to TRBJ2-5; D gene uncertain. V gave up 4 bases and J gave up 9 bases, with 15 bases separating them. The CDR3 loop spans 12 amino acids. CDR1 SQVTM and CDR2 ANQGSEA come from the germline V gene. This chain's CDR3 is CSVVPEMGSQYF. CDR3 DNA: TGCAGCGTTGTTCCTGAGATGGGTTCCCAGTACTTC.

Ten or more counts support this clonotype. The gene calls are TRBV7-9 and TRBJ1-4; TRBD1 matches at 7 bases. Trimming at V came to 1 base and at J to 5 bases, leaving 4 bases not matched to a gene. The CDR3 consists of 15 residues. The germline CDR1 and CDR2 sequences are SEHNR and FQNEAQ (reference sequence). CDR3 sequence (DNA): TGTGCCAGCAGCTTAGGACAGGGAAGCAATGAAAAACTGTTTTTT. Translation gives CASSLGQGSNEKLFF. Together with reference TRBV7-9 and TRBJ1-4, the CDR3 gives the full variable domain: DTGVSQNPRHKITKRGQNVTFRCDPISEHNRLYWYRQTLGQGPEFLTYFQNEAQLEKSRLLSDRFSAERPKGSFSTLEIQRTEQGDSAMYLCASSLGQGSNEKLFFGSGTQLSVL.

This clonotype was found once. The chain has TRBV20-1 and TRBJ2-7, with 10 bases identical to TRBD1. V lost 4 bases, J lost 3 bases, and 12 bases stayed unmatched. CDR1 and CDR2 from the germline V gene are DFQATT and SNEGSKA (reference sequence). The CDR3 spans 16 residues. The CDR3 reads CSAKVPGQGRYYEQYF. The CDR3 DNA reads as TGCAGTGCTAAAGTCCCGGGACAGGGGCGGTACTACGAGCAGTACTTC.

As for this clonotype: Because it lacks the conserved phenylalanine or tryptophan at the end, this CDR3 is likely a read error. The rearrangement uses TRBV12-3 or TRBV12-4 and TRBJ1-1; D remains ambiguous. The length of the CDR3 is 13 residues. The germline V and J ends were trimmed by 1 base and 1 base, with 4 bases remaining between them. The CDR3 loop reads CASSLGQNTEAFY. CDR3 sequence (DNA): TGTGCCAGCAGTTTAGGACAGAACACTGAAGCTTTCTAT.

About this clonotype itself: With a much larger clone just one base away, this may be a read error. The chain carries TRBV6-4 and TRBJ2-2; D gene uncertain. V was cut by 2 bases and J by 1 base, with 2 bases left in between. The CDR3 spans 13 residues. The V gene's germline CDR1 is MRHNA and CDR2 SNTAGT. Here the CDR3 DNA reads TGTGCCAGCAGTGACGAGAACACCGGGGAGCTGTTTTTT. Translated, it gives CASSDENTGELFF.

There are a few counts of this clonotype. The rearrangement links TRBV5-1 to TRBJ1-3, with a tentative D call TRBD1 (5 bases). Trimming pared 0 bases from V and 0 bases from J, leaving 7 bases between. The CDR3 has 15 amino acids. The germline V gene encodes CDR1 SGHRS and CDR2 YFSETQ. CDR3 residues: CASSLGDHSGNTIYF. CDR3 coding DNA: TGCGCCAGCAGCTTGGGGGACCACTCTGGAAACACCATATATTTT. Looking up the rest from reference TRBV5-1 and TRBJ1-3 gives the full variable domain: KAGVTQTPRYLIKTRGQQVTLSCSPISGHRSVSWYQQTPGQGLQFLFEYFSETQRNKGNFPGRFSGRQFSNSRSEMNVSTLELGDSALYLCASSLGDHSGNTIYFGEGSWLTVV.

This clonotype was counted between two and nine times. The J gene is TRBJ1-2, the V gene TRBV27, with D possibly being TRBD1 (5 bases). In germline, CDR1 is MNHEY, CDR2 SMNVEV (reference sequence). This CDR3 contains 13 residues. With 4 bases removed from V and 8 bases from J, the gap between germline ends came to 14 bases. DNA of the CDR3: TGTGCCAGCAGTTGGGAGGGGAGTCGCGGCTACACCTTC. It yields the protein CASSWEGSRGYTF.

This clonotype came up a few times. This chain joins TRBV7-7 and TRBJ2-5; TRBD1 is a possible D gene (6 bases). The CDR3 has 15 amino acids. The V end was cut by 6 bases, the J end by 3 bases, with 17 bases between. Germline V gene data show CDR1 as SSHAT and CDR2 as FNYEAQ (reference sequence). The CDR3 region has the DNA TGTGCCAGCAGTCTTACAGGGTGGGGAGAAGAGACCCAGTACTTC. Protein product: CASSLTGWGEETQYF.